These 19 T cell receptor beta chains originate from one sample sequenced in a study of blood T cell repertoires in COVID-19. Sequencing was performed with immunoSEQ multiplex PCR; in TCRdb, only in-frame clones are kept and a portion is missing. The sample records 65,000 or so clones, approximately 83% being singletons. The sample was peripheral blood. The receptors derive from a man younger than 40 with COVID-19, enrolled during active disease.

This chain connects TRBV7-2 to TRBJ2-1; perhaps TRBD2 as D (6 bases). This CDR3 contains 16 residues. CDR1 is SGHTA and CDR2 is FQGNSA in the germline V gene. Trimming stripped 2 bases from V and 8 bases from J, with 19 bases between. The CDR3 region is CASSLRWDSKFDEQFF. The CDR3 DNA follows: TGTGCCAGCAGCTTACGGTGGGACTCTAAGTTCGATGAGCAGTTCTTC.

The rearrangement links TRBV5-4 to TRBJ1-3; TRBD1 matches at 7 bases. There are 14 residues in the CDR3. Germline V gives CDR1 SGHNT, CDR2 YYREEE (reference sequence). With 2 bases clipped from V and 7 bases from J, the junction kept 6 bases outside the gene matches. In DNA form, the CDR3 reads TGTGCCAGCAGCTTACAGGGGCCGGAGAACACCATATATTTT. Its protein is CASSLQGPENTIYF.

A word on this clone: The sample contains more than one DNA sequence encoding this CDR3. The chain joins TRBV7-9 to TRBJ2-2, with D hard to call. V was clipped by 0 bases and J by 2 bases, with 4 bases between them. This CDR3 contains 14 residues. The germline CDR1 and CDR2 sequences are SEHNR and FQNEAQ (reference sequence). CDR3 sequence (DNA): TGTGCCAGCAGCTTAGCCGGTAACACCGGGGAGCTGTTTTTT. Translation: CASSLAGNTGELFF.

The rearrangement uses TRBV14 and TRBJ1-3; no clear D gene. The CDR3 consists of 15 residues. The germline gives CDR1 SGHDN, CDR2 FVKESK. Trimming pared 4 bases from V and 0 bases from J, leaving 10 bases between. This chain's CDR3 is CASSPGRSSGNTIYF. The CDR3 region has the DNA TGTGCCAGCAGCCCGGGAAGGAGCTCTGGAAACACCATATATTTT.

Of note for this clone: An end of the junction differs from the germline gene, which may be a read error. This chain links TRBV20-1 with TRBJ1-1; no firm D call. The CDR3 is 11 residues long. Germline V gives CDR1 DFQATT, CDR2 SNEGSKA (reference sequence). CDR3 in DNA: TGTAGTTGGCAGCGGAGCACTGAAGCTTTCTTT. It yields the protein CSWQRSTEAFF.

The CDR3 protein is CASSIVNSGETQYF. The CDR3 DNA reads TGTGCCAGTAGTATAGTCAACTCAGGGGAGACCCAGTACTTC. The V and J genes are TRBV19 and TRBJ2-5; TRBD1 might be the D (5 bases). The V end lost 1 base, the J end lost 5 bases, and 11 bases lay between the germline ends. This CDR3 has 14 residues. Germline CDR1 LNHDA, CDR2 SQIVND (reference sequence).

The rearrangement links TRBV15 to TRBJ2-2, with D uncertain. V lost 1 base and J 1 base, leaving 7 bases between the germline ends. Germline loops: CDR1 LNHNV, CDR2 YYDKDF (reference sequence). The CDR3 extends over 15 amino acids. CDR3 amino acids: CATSRVSLNTGELFF. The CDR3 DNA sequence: TGTGCCACCAGCAGAGTCAGTTTGAACACCGGGGAGCTGTTTTTT. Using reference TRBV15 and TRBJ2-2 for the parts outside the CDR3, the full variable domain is DAMVIQNPRYQVTQFGKPVTLSCSQTLNHNVMYWYQQKSSQAPKLLFHYYDKDFNNEADTPDNFQSRRPNTSFCFLDIRSPGLGDTAMYLCATSRVSLNTGELFFGEGSRLTVL.

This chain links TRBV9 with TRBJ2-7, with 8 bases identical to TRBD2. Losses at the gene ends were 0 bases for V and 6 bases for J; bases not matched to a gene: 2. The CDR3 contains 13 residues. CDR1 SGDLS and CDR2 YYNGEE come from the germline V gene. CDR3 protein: CASSVGGRPEQYF. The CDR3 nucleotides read TGTGCCAGCAGCGTAGGCGGGAGGCCCGAGCAGTACTTC. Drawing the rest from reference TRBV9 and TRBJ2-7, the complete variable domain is DSGVTQTPKHLITATGQRVTLRCSPRSGDLSVYWYQQSLDQGLQFLIQYYNGEERAKGNILERFSAQQFPDLHSELNLSSLELGDSALYFCASSVGGRPEQYFGPGTRLTVT.

CDR3 bases: TGTGCCAGCAGTCCCGGGACAGGGTTCGGCGGAAACACCATATATTTT. Translation: CASSPGTGFGGNTIYF. This chain connects TRBV11-2 to TRBJ1-3; 9 bases match TRBD1. V trimming: 6 bases; J trimming: 4 bases; junction bases outside the gene matches: 10. The length of the CDR3 is 16 residues. Germline CDR1 reads SGHAT; CDR2 reads FQNNGV.

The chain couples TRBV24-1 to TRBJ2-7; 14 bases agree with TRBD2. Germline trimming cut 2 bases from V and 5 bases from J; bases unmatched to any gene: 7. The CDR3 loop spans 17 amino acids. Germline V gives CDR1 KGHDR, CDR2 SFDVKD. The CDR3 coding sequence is TGTGCCACCAGTGATTCCAGACTAGCGGGAGGGTCCCACGAGCAGTACTTC. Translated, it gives CATSDSRLAGGSHEQYF.

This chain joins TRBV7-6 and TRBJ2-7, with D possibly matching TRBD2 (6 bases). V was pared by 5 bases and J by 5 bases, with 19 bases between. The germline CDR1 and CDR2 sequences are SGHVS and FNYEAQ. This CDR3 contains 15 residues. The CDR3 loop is CASSPLGGISHEQYF. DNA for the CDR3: TGTGCCAGCAGCCCCTTAGGCGGGATTAGCCACGAGCAGTACTTC.

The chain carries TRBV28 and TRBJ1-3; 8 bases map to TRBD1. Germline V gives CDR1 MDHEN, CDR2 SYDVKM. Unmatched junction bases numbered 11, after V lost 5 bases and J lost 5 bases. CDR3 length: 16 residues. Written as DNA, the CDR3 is TGTGCCAGCAGTCAACATGGACAGGGAGATAGAAACACCATATATTTT. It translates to CASSQHGQGDRNTIYF.

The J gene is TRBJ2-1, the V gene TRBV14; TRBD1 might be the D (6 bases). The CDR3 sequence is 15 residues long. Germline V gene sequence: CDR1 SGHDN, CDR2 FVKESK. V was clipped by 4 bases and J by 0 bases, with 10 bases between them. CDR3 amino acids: CASSLGTFSYNEQFF. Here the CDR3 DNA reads TGTGCCAGCAGCCTGGGGACATTCTCCTACAATGAGCAGTTCTTC.

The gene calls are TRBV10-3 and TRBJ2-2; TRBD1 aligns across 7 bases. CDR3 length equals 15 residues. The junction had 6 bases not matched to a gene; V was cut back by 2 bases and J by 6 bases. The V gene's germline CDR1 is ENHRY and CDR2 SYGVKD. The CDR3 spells CAISEPDRVAGELFF. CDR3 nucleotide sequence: TGTGCCATCAGTGAGCCCGACAGGGTAGCCGGGGAGCTGTTTTTT.

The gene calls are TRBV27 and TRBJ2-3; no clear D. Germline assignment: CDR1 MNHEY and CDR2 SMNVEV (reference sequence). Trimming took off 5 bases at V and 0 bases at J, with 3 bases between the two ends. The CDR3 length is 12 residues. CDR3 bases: TGTGCCAGCAGTCGGAGCACAGATACGCAGTATTTT. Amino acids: CASSRSTDTQYF.

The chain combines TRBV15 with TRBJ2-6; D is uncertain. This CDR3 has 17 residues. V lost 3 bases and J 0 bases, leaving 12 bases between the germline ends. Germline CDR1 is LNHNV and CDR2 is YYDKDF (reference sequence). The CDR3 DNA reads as TGTGCCACCAGCAGTTACACAGAGAGCTCTGGGGCCAACGTCCTGACTTTC. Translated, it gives CATSSYTESSGANVLTF.

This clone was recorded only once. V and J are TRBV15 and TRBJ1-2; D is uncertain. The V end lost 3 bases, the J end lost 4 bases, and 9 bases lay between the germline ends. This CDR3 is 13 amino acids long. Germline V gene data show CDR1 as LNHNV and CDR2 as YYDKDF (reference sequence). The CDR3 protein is CATSRGRLYGYTF. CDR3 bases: TGTGCCACCAGCAGGGGGAGACTCTATGGCTACACCTTC.

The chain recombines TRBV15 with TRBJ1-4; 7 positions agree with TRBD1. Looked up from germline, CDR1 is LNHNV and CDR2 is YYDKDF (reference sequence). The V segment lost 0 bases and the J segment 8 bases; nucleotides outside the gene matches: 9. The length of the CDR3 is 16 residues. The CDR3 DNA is TGTGCCACCAGCAGAGATGGGGGGACAGCAAGAGAAAAACTGTTTTTT. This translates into CATSRDGGTAREKLFF.

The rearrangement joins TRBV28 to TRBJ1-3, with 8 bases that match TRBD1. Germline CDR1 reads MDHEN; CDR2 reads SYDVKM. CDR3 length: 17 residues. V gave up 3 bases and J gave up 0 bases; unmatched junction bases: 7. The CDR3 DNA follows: TGTGCCAGCAGTTTTTGGACAGGGAGTAACTCTGGAAACACCATATATTTT. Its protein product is CASSFWTGSNSGNTIYF.